This T cell receptor (beta chain) originates from a study of blood T cell repertoires in COVID-19. Study-wide context: From the United States, Italy and Spain came samples of acute and convalescent COVID-19. T cells, B-cell-depleted T cells, or PBMCs provided the cDNA or gDNA that served as material.

The germline CDR1 and CDR2 sequences are SGHTA and FQGNSA. This CDR3 spans 15 amino acids. The V and J ends lost 4 bases and 6 bases, in that order; junction bases with no gene match: 8. Authors' processing steps: Using reference gene primer amplification, nucleated cell counts were estimated. Libraries were prepared by immunoSEQ multiplex PCR; TCRdb keeps only in-frame clonotypes and omits some of them. V, J and clone size derive from that table, while D and trimming were established from the DNA sequence. The repertoire holds about 60,000 clones, with about 76% as singletons. The sample consisted of peripheral blood. The chain links TRBV7-2 to TRBJ1-5; TRBD1 matches 8 bases. This clonotype was sampled from a human donor in a cohort sampled during active COVID-19. The CDR3 protein is CASSSTGGGGQPQHF. The CDR3 DNA follows: TGTGCCAGCAGCTCAACAGGGGGTGGCGGTCAGCCCCAGCATTTT.